This T cell receptor (beta chain) was sequenced in a study of T-cell reconstitution after alpha-beta-depleted transplantation in children. General study results and limits: Surviving recipient T cells and thymic progenitors produced the high day-60 TCRbeta diversity seen in some patients.

CDR3 length: 13 residues. Germline V CDR1 and CDR2: DFQATT, SNEGSKA (reference sequence). V gave up 6 bases and J gave up 5 bases; unmatched junction bases: 7. Using unique molecular identifiers, the investigators prepared the TCRbeta library. TCRdb reanalysed the PCR reads using MiXCR and keeps one entry per CDR3 protein. The table includes 250,000 to 300,000 distinct CDR3 sequences, around 9.1% detected once. As to this clonotype: Its antigen remains unidentified.

The clonotype originates from a boy less than two years old with acute myeloid leukemia, due to receive a stem cell transplant. The V gene is TRBV20-1, the J gene TRBJ2-7, with TRBD2 matching 10 bases. The sequencing used PBMCs, collected before TCRalphabeta/CD19-depleted stem cell transplant. CDR3 DNA sequence: TGCAGTGCGAGCGGGAGGGCCCTCCACGAGCAGTACTTC. This codes for CSASGRALHEQYF.